These T cell receptor beta chains were read from a single sample in a study of a mutant IDH1 vaccine in newly diagnosed glioma. The antigens these receptors bind are not known. Some clones are missing from TCRdb's copy, which holds only in-frame ones; the method was immunoSEQ multiplex PCR. In the table there are approximately 27,000 clones, about 90% of which are singletons. Sequencing used PBMCs, obtained from a glioma patient whose treatment included an IDH1 peptide vaccine. These receptors came from a man between 18 and 35 years old with glioma. Both conserved end residues are part of each CDR3. Each record gives: J gene, V gene, clone size, D gene, CDR3 DNA, CDR3 protein. D genes are given only for firm matches. Not every row has a clone size; where given, it reads once, few, many or a size class.

>TRBJ1-2|TRBV4-1|-|TRBD1
TGCGCCAGCAGCGCCAGCCGACAGGGCCTTAACTATGGCTACACCTTC
CASSASRQGLNYGYTF
>TRBJ2-7|TRBV4-2|-|-
TGTGCCAGCAGCGCGAGCGGGCGCTCCTACGAGCAGTACTTC
CASSASGRSYEQYF
>TRBJ2-1|TRBV7-2|-|TRBD1
TGTGCCAGCAGCTTCCCGACAGGGGCGTTGAACAATGAGCAGTTCTTC
CASSFPTGALNNEQFF
>TRBJ2-7|TRBV28|few|TRBD2
TGTGCCAGCAGTTTACCGGGGGGCGAGCAGTACTTC
CASSLPGGEQYF
>TRBJ2-1|TRBV5-4|-|TRBD2
TGTGCCAGCAGGGGAGGGACTAGCGGGTCCTACAATGAGCAGTTCTTC
CASRGGTSGSYNEQFF
>TRBJ2-5|TRBV7-8|-|TRBD2
TGTGCCAGCAGCTTAGTGGGGGGGACTAGCTCGGGTTTAGAGACCCAGTACTTC
CASSLVGGTSSGLETQYF
>TRBJ1-3|TRBV5-1|-|-
TGCGCCAGCAGCCCGTGGGAGTACGTGATTAACTCTGGAAACACCATATATTTT
CASSPWEYVINSGNTIYF
>TRBJ2-3|TRBV2|-|-
TGTGCCAGCAGTGAAGACCGAGGGGGAGGCTATACGCAGTATTTT
CASSEDRGGGYTQYF
>TRBJ1-1|TRBV27|few|-
TGTGCCAGCAGTTTATCGGGGGTCACTGAAGCTTTCTTT
CASSLSGVTEAFF
>TRBJ2-7|TRBV30|-|-
TGTGCCTGGAGTGTACCCCCAGGGAGGAGGTACGAGCAGTACTTC
CAWSVPPGRRYEQYF
>TRBJ2-5|TRBV5-4|-|-
TGTGCCAGCAGCCTCCGGGACCAAGAGACCCAGTACTTC
CASSLRDQETQYF
>TRBJ2-7|TRBV29-1|-|TRBD1
TGCAGCGTTCGGACAGGGGGCTCCTACGAGCAGTACTTC
CSVRTGGSYEQYF